This is a list of T cell receptor beta chains from one sample in a study of robustness of blood B and T cell sequencing. Via MiXCR, TCRdb re-called the PCR reads, giving one row per CDR3 protein. Here the sample spans over 3,000 distinct CDR3 sequences, about 55% being singletons. The source material was peripheral blood. These receptors originate from a human donor in good health. Each CDR3 is given with its conserved first and last residue. The D gene is left open where the match is weak. Some rows mark clone size as missing; the rest say once, few, many or name a class of expanded clone.

j_call clone_size v_call d_call cdr3_aa cdr3_nt
TRBJ2-2 NA TRBV24-1 NA CATSDLGPGAGELFF TGTGCCACCAGTGATTTGGGGCCCGGTGCCGGGGAGCTGTTTTTT
TRBJ2-1 NA TRBV20-1 TRBD2 CSARTLAAELEQFF TGCAGTGCTAGAACGCTAGCGGCCGAACTAGAGCAGTTCTTC
TRBJ1-3 NA TRBV12-5 NA CASGLVAGMGNTIYF TGTGCTAGTGGTTTGGTAGCCGGGATGGGAAACACCATATATTTT
TRBJ2-1 NA TRBV4-1 NA CAGPRVDCGEQFF TGCGCCGGGCCGCGGGTTGATTGCGGTGAGCAGTTCTTC
TRBJ1-4 NA TRBV10-3 NA CAISDGGSATNEKLFF TGTGCCATCAGTGATGGGGGATCTGCAACTAATGAAAAACTGTTTTTT
TRBJ1-4 NA TRBV11-2 NA CASSSRDRGELFF TGTGCCAGCAGCTCGCGGGACCGGGGAGAACTGTTTTTT
TRBJ2-7 NA TRBV18 NA CASSPPGGATDEQYF TGTGCCAGCTCACCACCGGGGGGAGCGACGGACGAGCAGTACTTC
TRBJ1-2 NA TRBV5-1 NA CASSLFRGNGYTF TGCGCCAGCAGCTTGTTCAGGGGAAATGGCTACACCTTC
TRBJ1-1 NA TRBV13 NA CASSARGATEAFF TGTGCCAGCAGCGCCAGGGGAGCGACTGAAGCTTTCTTT
TRBJ2-7 NA TRBV5-5 TRBD1 CASSDFWDRRYEQYF TGTGCCAGCAGCGATTTCTGGGACAGGAGATACGAGCAGTACTTC
TRBJ1-5 NA TRBV10-3 NA CAISHSNQPQHF TGTGCCATCTCCCATAGCAATCAGCCCCAGCATTTT
TRBJ2-3 NA TRBV12-3/TRBV12-4 TRBD2 CASSPQGLAKTDTQYF TGTGCCAGCAGCCCCCAGGGACTAGCGAAGACAGATACGCAGTATTTT
TRBJ2-6 NA TRBV27 NA CASTGRAGANVLTF TGTGCCAGCACCGGCCGGGCCGGGGCCAACGTCCTGACTTTC
TRBJ2-3 NA TRBV11-2 NA CASSLRRDLSSKDTQYF TGTGCCAGCAGCTTACGCCGGGACCTGTCTAGCAAGGATACGCAGTATTTT
TRBJ1-2 once TRBV4-1 TRBD1 CASSQATGVTGTFGGYTF TGCGCCAGCAGCCAGGCAACAGGGGTGACAGGGACATTCGGGGGCTACACCTTC
TRBJ2-7 NA TRBV30 TRBD1 CAWSRQGAGYEQYF TGTGCCTGGAGTAGACAGGGGGCTGGTTACGAGCAGTACTTC
TRBJ1-5 NA TRBV12-3/TRBV12-4 NA CASRHQGQDQPQHF TGTGCCAGCCGACATCAGGGGCAAGATCAGCCCCAGCATTTT
TRBJ2-2 NA TRBV20-1 TRBD1 CSARNRGWGNTGELFF TGCAGTGCTAGGAACAGGGGGTGGGGAAACACCGGGGAGCTGTTTTTT
TRBJ1-1 few TRBV5-5 NA CASTPTGGFLAAFF TGTGCCAGCACCCCTACCGGGGGGTTCTTGGCGGCTTTCTTT
TRBJ2-1 NA TRBV10-3 NA CAISESTIVYNEQFF TGTGCCATCAGTGAGTCTACGATAGTCTACAATGAGCAGTTCTTC
TRBJ2-1 NA TRBV9 TRBD1 CASSGRGWEQFF TGTGCCAGCAGCGGCAGGGGGTGGGAGCAGTTCTTC
TRBJ2-7 NA TRBV7-2 NA CASSLGWQGIYEQYF TGTGCCAGCAGCTTAGGGTGGCAGGGGATCTACGAGCAGTACTTC
TRBJ2-7 few TRBV2 TRBD1 CASRTGVIYEQYF TGTGCCAGCAGGACAGGGGTCATCTACGAGCAGTACTTC
TRBJ2-2 NA TRBV7-3 NA CASSLLGTSNTGELFF TGTGCCAGCAGCTTACTTGGGACGTCGAACACCGGGGAGCTGTTTTTT
TRBJ2-1 few TRBV24-1 NA CATSDAFDKSYNEQFF TGTGCCACCAGTGATGCCTTCGACAAGTCCTACAATGAGCAGTTCTTC
TRBJ2-7 NA TRBV13 TRBD1 CASSVTSGQGTYEQYF TGTGCCAGCAGCGTCACATCCGGACAGGGGACCTACGAGCAGTACTTC
TRBJ1-2 few TRBV30 NA CAWSLPGEGWGYTF TGTGCCTGGAGTCTCCCTGGGGAGGGTTGGGGCTACACCTTC
TRBJ2-7 NA TRBV5-4 NA CASSWDGSYEQYF TGTGCCAGCAGTTGGGACGGCTCCTACGAGCAGTACTTC
TRBJ2-3 NA TRBV5-5 TRBD2 CASSLLAGGLGDTQYF TGTGCCAGCAGCTTGCTAGCGGGGGGGCTGGGAGATACGCAGTATTTT
TRBJ1-1 once TRBV30 NA CAWSHGGTEAFF TGTGCCTGGAGCCATGGGGGAACTGAAGCTTTCTTT
TRBJ2-3 few TRBV29-1 NA CSVRQVSTDTQYF TGCAGCGTTAGACAGGTTAGCACAGATACGCAGTATTTT